This T cell receptor beta chain was recorded in a study of cytomegalovirus exposure and HLA in healthy donors. Study-wide results and limits: After further analysis at a later stage, around 17,000 TCR beta sequences were associated with HLA alleles at 0.05 false discovery rate.

Germline CDR1 and CDR2: SGDLS and YYNGEE. V lost 6 bases and J 16 bases, leaving 23 bases between the germline ends. The CDR3 length is 13 residues. Vbeta (60) and Jbeta (13) primers were used in the PCR. The repertoire was sequenced with immunoSEQ multiplex PCR; TCRdb's copy has only in-frame clones and lacks some. The sample has approximately 180,000 clones; 9.5% to 15% are singletons. As to this clone: Its target is unknown.

The J gene is TRBJ1-5, the V gene TRBV9, with D unclear. The specimen was PBMCs. The TCR originated in a man between 45 and 60 years old in good health and CMV-seropositive. The CDR3 DNA follows: TGTGCCAGCACCACGGGTGGGTCCCCCGCCCCCCATTTT. This sequence encodes CASTTGGSPAPHF.